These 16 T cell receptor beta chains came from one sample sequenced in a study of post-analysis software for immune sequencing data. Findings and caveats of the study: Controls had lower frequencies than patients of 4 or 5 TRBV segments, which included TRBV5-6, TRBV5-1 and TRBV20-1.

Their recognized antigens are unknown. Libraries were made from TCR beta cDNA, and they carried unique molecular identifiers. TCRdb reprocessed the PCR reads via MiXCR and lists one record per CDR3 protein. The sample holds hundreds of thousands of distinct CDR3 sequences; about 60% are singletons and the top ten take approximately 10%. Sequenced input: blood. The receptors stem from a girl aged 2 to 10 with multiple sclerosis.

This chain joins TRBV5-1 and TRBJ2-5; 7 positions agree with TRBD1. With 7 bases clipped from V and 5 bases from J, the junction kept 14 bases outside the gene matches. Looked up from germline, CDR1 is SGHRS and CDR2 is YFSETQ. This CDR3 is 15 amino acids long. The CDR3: CASSFYRDSGETQYF. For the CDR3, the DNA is TGCGCCAGCTCGTTCTACCGGGACAGTGGGGAGACCCAGTACTTC.

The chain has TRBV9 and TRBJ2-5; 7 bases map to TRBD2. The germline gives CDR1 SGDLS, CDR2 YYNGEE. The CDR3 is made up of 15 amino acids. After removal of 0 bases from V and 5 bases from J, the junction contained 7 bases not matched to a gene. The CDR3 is CASSVARRDYETQYF. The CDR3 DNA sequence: TGTGCCAGCAGCGTAGCTAGAAGGGACTACGAGACCCAGTACTTC.

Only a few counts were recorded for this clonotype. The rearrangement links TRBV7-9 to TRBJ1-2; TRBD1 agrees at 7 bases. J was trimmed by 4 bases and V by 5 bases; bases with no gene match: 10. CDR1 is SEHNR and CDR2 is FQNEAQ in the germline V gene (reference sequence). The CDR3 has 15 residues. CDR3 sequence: CASSTALGGRYGYTF. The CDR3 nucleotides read TGTGCCAGCAGCACGGCCTTAGGGGGCCGCTATGGCTACACCTTC.

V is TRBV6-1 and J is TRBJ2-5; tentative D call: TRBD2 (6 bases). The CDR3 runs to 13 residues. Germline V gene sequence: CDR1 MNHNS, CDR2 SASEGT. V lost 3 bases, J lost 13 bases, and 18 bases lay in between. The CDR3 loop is CASSELSQEGRYF. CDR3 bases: TGTGCCAGCAGTGAGTTAAGTCAGGAGGGCCGGTACTTC.

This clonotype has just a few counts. In DNA, the CDR3 is TGTGCCAGCACTAAATCGCGGGGGGCTAAGGAGAACACTGAAGCTTTCTTT. It yields the protein CASTKSRGAKENTEAFF. The chain links TRBV7-9 to TRBJ1-1, with TRBD1 as a possible D gene (6 bases). The CDR3 has 17 residues. Germline-derived CDR1 and CDR2 are SEHNR and FQNEAQ (reference sequence). The V and J ends lost 7 bases and 1 base respectively, with 22 bases between them.

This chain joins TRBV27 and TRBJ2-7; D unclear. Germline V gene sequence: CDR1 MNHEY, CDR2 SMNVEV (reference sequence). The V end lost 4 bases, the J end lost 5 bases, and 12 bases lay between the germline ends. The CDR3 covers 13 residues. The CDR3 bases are TGTGCCAGCAGTTCAACTGCCCAGCACGAGCAGTACTTC. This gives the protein CASSSTAQHEQYF.

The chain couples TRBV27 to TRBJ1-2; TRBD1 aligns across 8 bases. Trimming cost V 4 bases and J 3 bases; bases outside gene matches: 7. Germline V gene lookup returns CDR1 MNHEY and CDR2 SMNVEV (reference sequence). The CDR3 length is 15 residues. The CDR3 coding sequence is TGTGCCAGCAGTTCAGCGGCGACAGGGGACTATGGCTACACCTTC. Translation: CASSSAATGDYGYTF.

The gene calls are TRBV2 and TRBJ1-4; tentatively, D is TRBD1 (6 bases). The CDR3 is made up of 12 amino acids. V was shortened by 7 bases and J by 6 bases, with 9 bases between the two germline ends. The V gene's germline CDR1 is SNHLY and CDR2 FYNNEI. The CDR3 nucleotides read TGTGCCAGCACAGGGGCGGATGAAAAACTGTTTTTT. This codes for CASTGADEKLFF.

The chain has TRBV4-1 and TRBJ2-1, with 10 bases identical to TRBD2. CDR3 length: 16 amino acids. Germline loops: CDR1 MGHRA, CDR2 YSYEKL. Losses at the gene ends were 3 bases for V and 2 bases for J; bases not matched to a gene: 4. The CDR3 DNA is TGCGCCAGCAGCCAGCTAGCGGGAGTAGCCTACAATGAGCAGTTCTTC. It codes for CASSQLAGVAYNEQFF.

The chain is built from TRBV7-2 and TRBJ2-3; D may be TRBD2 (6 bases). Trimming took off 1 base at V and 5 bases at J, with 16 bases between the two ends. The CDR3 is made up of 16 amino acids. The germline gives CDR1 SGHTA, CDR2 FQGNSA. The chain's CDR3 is CASSLVGGAGGDTQYF. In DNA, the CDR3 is TGTGCCAGCAGCTTAGTTGGCGGGGCCGGGGGAGATACGCAGTATTTT.

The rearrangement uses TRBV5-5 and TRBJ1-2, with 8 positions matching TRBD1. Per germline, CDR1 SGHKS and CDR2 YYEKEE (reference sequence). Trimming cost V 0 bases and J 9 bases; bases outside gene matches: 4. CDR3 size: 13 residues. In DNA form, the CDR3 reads TGTGCCAGCAGCTTGGGGGACAGGTCCCGCTACACCTTC. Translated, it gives CASSLGDRSRYTF.

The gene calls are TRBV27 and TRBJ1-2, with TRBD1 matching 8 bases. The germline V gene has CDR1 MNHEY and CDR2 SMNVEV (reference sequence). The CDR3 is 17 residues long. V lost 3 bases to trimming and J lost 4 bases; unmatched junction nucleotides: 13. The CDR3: CASSLSGQGVVAYGYTF. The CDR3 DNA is TGTGCCAGCAGTTTGTCCGGACAGGGCGTTGTAGCCTATGGCTACACCTTC.

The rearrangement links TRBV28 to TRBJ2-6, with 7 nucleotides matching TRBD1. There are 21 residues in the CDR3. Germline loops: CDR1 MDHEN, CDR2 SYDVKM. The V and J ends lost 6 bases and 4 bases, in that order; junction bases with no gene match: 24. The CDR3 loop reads CASSPFRRQGIKAAGANVLTF. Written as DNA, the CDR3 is TGTGCCAGCAGCCCCTTCCGGAGACAGGGTATTAAAGCGGCCGGGGCCAACGTCCTGACTTTC.

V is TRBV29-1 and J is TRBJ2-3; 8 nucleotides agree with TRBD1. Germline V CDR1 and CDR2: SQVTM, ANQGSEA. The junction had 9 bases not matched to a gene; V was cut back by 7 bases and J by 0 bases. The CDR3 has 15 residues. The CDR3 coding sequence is TGCAGCGCCGGGACGACAGGGGACAGCACAGATACGCAGTATTTT. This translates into CSAGTTGDSTDTQYF.

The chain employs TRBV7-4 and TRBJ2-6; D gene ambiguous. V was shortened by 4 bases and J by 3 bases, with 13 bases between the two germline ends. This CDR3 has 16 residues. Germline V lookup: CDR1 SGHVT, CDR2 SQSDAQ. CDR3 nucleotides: TGTGCCAGCAGCTCGTGGTCCTCGCGTGGGGCCAACGTCCTGACTTTC. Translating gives CASSSWSSRGANVLTF. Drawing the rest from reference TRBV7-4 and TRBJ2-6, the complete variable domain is GAGVSQSPRYKVAKRGRDVALRCDSISGHVTLYWYRQTLGQGSEVLTYSQSDAQRDKSGRPSGRFSAERPERSVSTLKIQRTEQGDSAVYLCASSSWSSRGANVLTFGAGSRLTVL.

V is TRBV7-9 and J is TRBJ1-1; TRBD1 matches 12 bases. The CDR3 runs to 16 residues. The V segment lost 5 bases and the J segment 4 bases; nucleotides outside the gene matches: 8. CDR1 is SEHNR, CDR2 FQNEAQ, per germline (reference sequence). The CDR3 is CASSPRGQGAVTEAFF. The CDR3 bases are TGTGCCAGCAGCCCAAGGGGACAGGGGGCTGTCACTGAAGCTTTCTTT.